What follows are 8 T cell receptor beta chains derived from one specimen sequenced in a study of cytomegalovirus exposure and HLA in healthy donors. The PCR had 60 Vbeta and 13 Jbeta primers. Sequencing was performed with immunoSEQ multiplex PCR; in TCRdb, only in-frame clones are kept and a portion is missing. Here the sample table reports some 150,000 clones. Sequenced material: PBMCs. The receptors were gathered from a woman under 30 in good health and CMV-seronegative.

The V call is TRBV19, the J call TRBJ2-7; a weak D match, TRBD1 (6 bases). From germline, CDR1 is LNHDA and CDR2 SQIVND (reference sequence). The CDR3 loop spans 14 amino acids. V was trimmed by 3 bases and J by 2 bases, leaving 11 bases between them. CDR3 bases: TGTGCCAGTAGTATTCCTGGGACAACCTACGAGCAGTACTTC. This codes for CASSIPGTTYEQYF.

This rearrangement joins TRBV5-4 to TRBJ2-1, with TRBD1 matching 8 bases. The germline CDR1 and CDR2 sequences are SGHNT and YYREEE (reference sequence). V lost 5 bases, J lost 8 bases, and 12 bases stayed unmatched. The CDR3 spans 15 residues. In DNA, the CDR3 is TGTGCCAGCAGACCCACCCGGGGGACAGGCCATGAGCAGTTCTTC. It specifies CASRPTRGTGHEQFF.

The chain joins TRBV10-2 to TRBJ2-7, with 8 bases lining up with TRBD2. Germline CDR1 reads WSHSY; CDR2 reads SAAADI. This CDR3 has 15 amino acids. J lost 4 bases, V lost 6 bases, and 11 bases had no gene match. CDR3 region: CASREASSGMYEQYF. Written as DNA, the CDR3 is TGCGCCAGCAGGGAGGCTAGTAGCGGGATGTACGAGCAGTACTTC.

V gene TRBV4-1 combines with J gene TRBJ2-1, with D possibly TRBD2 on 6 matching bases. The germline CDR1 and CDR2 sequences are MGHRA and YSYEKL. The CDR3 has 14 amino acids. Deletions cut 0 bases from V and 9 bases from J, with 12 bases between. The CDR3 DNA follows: TGCGCCAGCAGCCAAGATAGGGACTCTGTTGAGCAGTTCTTC. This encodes CASSQDRDSVEQFF.

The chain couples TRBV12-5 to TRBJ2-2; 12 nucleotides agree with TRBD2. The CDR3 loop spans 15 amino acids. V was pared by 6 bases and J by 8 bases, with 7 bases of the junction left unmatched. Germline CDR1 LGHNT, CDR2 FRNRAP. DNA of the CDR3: TGTGCTAGTGGCCTCCGACTAGCGGGAGAAGGGGAGCTGTTTTTT. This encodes CASGLRLAGEGELFF.

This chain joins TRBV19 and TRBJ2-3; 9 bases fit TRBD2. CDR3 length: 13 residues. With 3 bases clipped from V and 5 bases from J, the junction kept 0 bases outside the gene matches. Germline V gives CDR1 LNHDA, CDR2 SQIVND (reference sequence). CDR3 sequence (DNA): TGTGCCAGTAGTATGCGGGAGGGAGATACGCAGTATTTT. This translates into CASSMREGDTQYF.

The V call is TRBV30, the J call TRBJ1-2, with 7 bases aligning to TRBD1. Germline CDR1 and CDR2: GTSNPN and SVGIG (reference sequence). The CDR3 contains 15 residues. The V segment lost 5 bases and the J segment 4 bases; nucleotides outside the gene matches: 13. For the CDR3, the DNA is TGTGCCTGGGACCCAGGGCAGGGGGAATTCTATGGCTACACCTTC. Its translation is CAWDPGQGEFYGYTF.

CDR3 DNA sequence: TGCGCCAGCAGCCAAGATTTCAGGCAGGGGGTCGAGTATGGCTACACCTTC. Translation gives CASSQDFRQGVEYGYTF. The chain uses TRBV4-3 and TRBJ1-2, with TRBD1 identical over 7 bases. Germline CDR1 and CDR2: LGHNA and YSLEER. The CDR3 consists of 17 residues. Trimming at V came to 0 bases and at J to 5 bases, leaving 12 bases not matched to a gene.